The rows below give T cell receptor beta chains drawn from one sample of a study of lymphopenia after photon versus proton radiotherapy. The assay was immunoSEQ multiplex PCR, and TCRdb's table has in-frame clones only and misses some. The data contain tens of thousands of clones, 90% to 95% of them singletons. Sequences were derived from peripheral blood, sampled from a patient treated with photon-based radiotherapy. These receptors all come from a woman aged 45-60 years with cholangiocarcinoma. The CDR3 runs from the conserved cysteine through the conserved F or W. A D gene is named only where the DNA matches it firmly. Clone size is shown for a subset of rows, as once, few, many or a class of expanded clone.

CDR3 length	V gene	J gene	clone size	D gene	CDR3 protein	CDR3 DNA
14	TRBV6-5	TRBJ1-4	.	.	CASSAGLNDEKLFF	TGTGCCAGCAGTGCGGGACTCAACGACGAAAAACTGTTTTTT
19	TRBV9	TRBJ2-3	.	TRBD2	CASSARGDRLGLSTDTQYF	TGTGCCAGCAGCGCCCGGGGGGACCGACTCGGATTAAGCACAGATACGCAGTATTTT
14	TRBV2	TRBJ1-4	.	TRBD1	CASRTGTASEKLFF	TGTGCCAGCAGGACCGGGACAGCCTCTGAAAAACTGTTTTTT
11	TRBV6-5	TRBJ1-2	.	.	CASSNNYGYTF	TGTGCCAGCAGCAATAACTATGGCTACACCTTC
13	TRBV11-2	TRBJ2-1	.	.	CASSSTSMSIQFF	TGTGCCAGCAGCTCCACTAGTATGTCGATCCAGTTCTTC
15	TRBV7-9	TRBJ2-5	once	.	CASEEAGGRVETQYF	TGTGCCAGCGAAGAGGCCGGGGGGCGCGTAGAGACCCAGTACTTC
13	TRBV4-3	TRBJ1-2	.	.	CASSHEGGRGYTF	TGCGCCAGCAGCCATGAAGGGGGACGCGGCTACACCTTC
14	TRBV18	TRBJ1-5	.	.	CASSPNDSNQPQHF	TGTGCCAGCTCACCAAACGACAGCAATCAGCCCCAGCATTTT
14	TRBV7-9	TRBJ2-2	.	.	CASSGGRITGELFF	TGTGCCAGCAGTGGGGGGCGTATAACCGGGGAGCTGTTTTTT
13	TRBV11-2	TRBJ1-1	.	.	CASSLSVNTEAFF	TGTGCCAGCAGCTTATCCGTGAACACTGAAGCTTTCTTT
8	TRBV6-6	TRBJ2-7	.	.	CACGEQYF	TGTGCCTGTGGAGAGCAGTACTTC
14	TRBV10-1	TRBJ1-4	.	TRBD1	CASSEGQGRGKLFF	TGCGCCAGCAGTGAAGGACAGGGAAGAGGAAAACTGTTTTTT
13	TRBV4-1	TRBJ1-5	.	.	CASSQVGGQPQHF	TGCGCCAGCAGCCAGGTAGGGGGACAGCCCCAGCATTTT
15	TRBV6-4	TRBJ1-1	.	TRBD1	CASSDDRETNTEAFF	TGTGCCAGCAGTGATGACAGGGAAACGAACACTGAAGCTTTCTTT
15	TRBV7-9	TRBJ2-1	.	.	CASSPPGVVYNEQFF	TGTGCCAGCAGCCCCCCAGGGGTGGTCTACAATGAGCAGTTCTTC
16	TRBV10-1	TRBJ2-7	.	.	CASNLYPGLWLGEQYF	TGCGCCAGCAATCTTTACCCCGGACTCTGGCTGGGCGAGCAGTACTTC
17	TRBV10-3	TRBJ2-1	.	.	CAISEGVGRSSYNEQFF	TGTGCCATCAGTGAGGGGGTCGGCCGGAGCTCCTACAATGAGCAGTTCTTC
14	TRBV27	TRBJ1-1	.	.	CASSRTGGNTEAFF	TGTGCCAGCAGCCGGACCGGCGGGAACACTGAAGCTTTCTTT
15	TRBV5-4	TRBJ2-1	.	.	CASSTGQNQYNEQFF	TGTGCCAGCAGCACCGGACAGAACCAATACAATGAGCAGTTCTTC
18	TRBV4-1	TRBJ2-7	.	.	CASSQDLFGLGGSYEQYF	TGCGCCAGCAGCCAAGATCTTTTCGGCCTAGGGGGCTCCTACGAGCAGTACTTC
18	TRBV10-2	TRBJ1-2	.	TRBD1	CASSDYGTGMSYVGGYTF	TGCGCCAGCAGTGACTACGGGACAGGGATGTCGTATGTCGGTGGCTACACCTTC
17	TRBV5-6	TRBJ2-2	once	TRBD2	CASSSPGLAGGTGELFF	TGTGCCAGCAGCTCCCCGGGACTAGCTGGAGGCACCGGGGAGCTGTTTTTT
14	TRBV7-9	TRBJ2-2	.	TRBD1	CASSPRQGVGELFF	TGTGCCAGCAGCCCCCGACAGGGGGTCGGGGAGCTGTTTTTT
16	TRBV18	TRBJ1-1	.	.	CASSPPSGRSNTEAFF	TGTGCCAGCTCACCACCGTCCGGCAGGAGTAACACTGAAGCTTTCTTT
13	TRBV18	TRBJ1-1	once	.	CASSSDGDTEAFF	TGTGCCAGCTCATCGGACGGAGACACTGAAGCTTTCTTT
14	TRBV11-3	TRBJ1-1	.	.	CASSLDGPATEAFF	TGTGCCAGCAGCTTAGATGGGCCAGCCACTGAAGCTTTCTTT
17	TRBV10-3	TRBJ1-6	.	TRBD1	CAISPVPGQGTNSPLHF	TGTGCCATCAGCCCTGTACCGGGACAGGGGACGAATTCACCCCTCCACTTT
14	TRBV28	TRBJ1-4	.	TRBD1	CASSDRGKDEKLFF	TGTGCCAGCAGTGACAGGGGAAAAGATGAAAAACTGTTTTTT